This T cell receptor beta chain was sequenced in a study of post-analysis software for immune sequencing data. Study results and caveats: Among roughly five TRBV segments more frequent in patients than controls were TRBV5-6, TRBV5-1 and TRBV20-1.

As concerns this clonotype: Its antigen is still unknown. One end of the junction varies from germline; a read error may be responsible.

Unique molecular identifiers tagged the TCR beta cDNA libraries. Each CDR3 protein gets one entry after TCRdb re-called the PCR reads with MiXCR. This sample carries more than 450,000 distinct CDR3 sequences, approximately 34% of them seen once, and the ten largest clones take around 6.1%. The germline CDR1 and CDR2 sequences are KGHSH and LQKENI. CDR3 length equals 17 residues. Sequencing was performed on blood. The clonotype comes from a girl aged 2-17 years with multiple sclerosis. The genes are TRBV18 and TRBJ1-2; the D gene is possibly TRBD1 (6 bases). The CDR3: CANSRTLDSTGDYGYTF. The DNA for the CDR3 is TGTGCCAACTCACGAACACTTGACTCGACAGGAGACTATGGCTACACCTTC.